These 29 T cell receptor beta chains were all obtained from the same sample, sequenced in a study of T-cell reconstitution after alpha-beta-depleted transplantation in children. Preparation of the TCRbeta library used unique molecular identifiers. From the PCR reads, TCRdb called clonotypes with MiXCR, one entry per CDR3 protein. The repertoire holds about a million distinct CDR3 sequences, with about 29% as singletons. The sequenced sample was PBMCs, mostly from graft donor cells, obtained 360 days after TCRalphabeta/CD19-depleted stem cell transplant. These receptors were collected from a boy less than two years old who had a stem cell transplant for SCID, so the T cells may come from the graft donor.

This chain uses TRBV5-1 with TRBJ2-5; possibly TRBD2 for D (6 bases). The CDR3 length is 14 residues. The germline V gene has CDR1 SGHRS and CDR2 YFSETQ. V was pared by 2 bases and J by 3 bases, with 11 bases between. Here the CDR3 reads CASSFSGAEETQYF. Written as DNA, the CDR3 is TGCGCCAGCAGCTTTTCGGGAGCGGAAGAGACCCAGTACTTC.

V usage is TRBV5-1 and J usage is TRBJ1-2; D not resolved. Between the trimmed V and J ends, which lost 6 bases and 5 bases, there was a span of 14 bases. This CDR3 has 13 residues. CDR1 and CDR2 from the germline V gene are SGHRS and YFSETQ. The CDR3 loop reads CASTGKQGYGYTF. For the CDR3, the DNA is TGCGCCAGCACCGGGAAACAAGGGTATGGCTACACCTTC.

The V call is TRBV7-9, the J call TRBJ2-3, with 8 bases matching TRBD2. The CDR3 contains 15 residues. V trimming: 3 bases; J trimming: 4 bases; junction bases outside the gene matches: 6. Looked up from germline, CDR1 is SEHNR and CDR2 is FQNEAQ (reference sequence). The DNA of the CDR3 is TGTGCCAGCAGCTTGAGTGCGGGGGGATCAGATACGCAGTATTTT. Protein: CASSLSAGGSDTQYF.

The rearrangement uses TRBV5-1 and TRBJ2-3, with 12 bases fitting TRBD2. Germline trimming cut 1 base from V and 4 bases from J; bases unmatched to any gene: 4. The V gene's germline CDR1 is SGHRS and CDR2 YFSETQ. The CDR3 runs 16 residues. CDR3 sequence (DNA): TGCGCCAGCAGCTTGATACTAGCGGGGGGCTCAGATACGCAGTATTTT. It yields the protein CASSLILAGGSDTQYF.

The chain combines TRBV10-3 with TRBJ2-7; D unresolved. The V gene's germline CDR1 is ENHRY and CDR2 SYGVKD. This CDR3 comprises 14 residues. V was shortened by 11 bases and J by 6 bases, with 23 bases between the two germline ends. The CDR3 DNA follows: TGTGCCTCGAGAGTATCGCTAGGTACCGTCGAGCAGTACTTC. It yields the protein CASRVSLGTVEQYF.

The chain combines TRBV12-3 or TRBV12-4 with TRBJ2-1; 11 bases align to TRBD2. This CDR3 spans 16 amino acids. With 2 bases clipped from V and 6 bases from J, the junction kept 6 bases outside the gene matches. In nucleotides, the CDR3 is TGTGCCAGCAGTTTAATAGCGGGGGGGCCCCCCAATGAGCAGTTCTTC. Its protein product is CASSLIAGGPPNEQFF.

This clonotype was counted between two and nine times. CDR3 in amino acids: CASSPTSGARGAFF. CDR3 coding DNA: TGTGCCAGCTCACCGACCTCGGGGGCTCGGGGAGCTTTCTTT. V usage is TRBV18 and J usage is TRBJ1-1, with TRBD1 as a possible D gene (6 bases). The CDR3 has 14 residues. V lost 3 bases, J lost 10 bases, and 18 bases lay in between. The germline gives CDR1 KGHSH, CDR2 LQKENI.

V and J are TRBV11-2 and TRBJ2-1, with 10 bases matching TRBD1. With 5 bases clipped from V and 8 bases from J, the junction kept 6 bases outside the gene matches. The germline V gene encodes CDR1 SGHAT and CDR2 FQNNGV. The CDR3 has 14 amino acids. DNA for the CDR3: TGTGCCAGCAGCACGGGACAGGGGCGGGATGAGCAGTTCTTC. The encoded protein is CASSTGQGRDEQFF.

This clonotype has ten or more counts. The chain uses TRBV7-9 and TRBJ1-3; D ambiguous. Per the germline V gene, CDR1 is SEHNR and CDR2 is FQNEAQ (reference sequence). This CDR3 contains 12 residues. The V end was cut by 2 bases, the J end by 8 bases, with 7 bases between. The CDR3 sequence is CASSLFRDTIYF. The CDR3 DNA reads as TGTGCCAGCAGCTTATTTCGAGACACCATATATTTT.

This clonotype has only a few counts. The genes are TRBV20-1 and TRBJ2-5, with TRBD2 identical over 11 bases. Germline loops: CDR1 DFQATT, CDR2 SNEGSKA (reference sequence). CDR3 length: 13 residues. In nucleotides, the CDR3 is TGCAGCCAGCGACTAGCGGGGTTAGAGACCCAGTACTTC. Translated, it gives CSQRLAGLETQYF.

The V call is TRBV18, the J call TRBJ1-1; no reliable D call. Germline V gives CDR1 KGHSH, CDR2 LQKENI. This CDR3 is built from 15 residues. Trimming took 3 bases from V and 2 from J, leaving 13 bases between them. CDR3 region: CASSPYLDRNTEAFF. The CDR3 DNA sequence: TGTGCCAGCTCACCTTATCTGGACCGAAACACTGAAGCTTTCTTT.

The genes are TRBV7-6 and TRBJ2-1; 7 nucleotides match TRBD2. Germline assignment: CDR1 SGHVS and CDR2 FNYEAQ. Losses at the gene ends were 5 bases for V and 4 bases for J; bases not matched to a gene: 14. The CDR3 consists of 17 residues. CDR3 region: CASSTLLSGAGYNEQFF. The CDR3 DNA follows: TGTGCCAGCAGCACCCTACTCAGCGGGGCGGGGTACAATGAGCAGTTCTTC.

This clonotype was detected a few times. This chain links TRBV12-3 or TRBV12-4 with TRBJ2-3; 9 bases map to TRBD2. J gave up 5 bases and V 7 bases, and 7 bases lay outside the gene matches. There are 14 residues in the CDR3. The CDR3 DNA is TGTGCCAGCAACGGTCAAGCGGGGGGAGATACGCAGTATTTT. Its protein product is CASNGQAGGDTQYF.

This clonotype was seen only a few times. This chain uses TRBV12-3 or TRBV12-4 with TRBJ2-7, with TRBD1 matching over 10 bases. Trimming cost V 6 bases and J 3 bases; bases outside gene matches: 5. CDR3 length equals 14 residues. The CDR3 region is CASRPGQGIYEQYF. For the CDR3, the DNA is TGTGCCAGCAGGCCGGGACAGGGGATCTACGAGCAGTACTTC.

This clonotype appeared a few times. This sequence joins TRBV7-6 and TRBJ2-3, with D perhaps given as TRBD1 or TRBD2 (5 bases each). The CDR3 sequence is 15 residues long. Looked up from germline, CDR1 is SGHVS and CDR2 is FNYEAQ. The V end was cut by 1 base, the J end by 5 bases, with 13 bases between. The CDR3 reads CASSLGGTTQDTQYF. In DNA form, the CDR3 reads TGTGCCAGCAGCTTAGGGGGGACGACCCAAGATACGCAGTATTTT.

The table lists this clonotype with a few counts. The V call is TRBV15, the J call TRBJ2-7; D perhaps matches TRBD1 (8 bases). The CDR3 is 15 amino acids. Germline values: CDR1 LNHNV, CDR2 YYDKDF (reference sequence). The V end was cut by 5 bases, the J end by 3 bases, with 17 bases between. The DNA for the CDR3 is TGTGCCACCAGCCGAAGCGGGACAGGATACTACGAGCAGTACTTC. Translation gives CATSRSGTGYYEQYF.

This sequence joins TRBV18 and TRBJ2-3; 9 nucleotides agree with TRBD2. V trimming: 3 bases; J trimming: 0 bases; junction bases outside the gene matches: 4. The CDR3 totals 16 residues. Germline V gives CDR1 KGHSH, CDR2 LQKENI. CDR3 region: CASSPVAGASTDTQYF. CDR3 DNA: TGTGCCAGCTCACCTGTAGCGGGGGCCAGCACAGATACGCAGTATTTT.

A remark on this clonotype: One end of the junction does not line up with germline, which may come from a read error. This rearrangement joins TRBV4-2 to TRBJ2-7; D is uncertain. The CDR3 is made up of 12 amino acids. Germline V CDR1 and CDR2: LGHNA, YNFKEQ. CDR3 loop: CASSKDLYEQYF. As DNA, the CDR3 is TGTGCCAGCAGCAAAGACCTCTACGAGCAGTACTTC.

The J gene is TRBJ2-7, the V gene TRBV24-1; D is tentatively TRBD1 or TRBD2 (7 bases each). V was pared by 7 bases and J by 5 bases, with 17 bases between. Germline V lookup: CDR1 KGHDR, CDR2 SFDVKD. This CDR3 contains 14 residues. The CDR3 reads CATSTAGGGDEQYF. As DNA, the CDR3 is TGTGCCACCAGCACCGCAGGGGGAGGGGACGAGCAGTACTTC.

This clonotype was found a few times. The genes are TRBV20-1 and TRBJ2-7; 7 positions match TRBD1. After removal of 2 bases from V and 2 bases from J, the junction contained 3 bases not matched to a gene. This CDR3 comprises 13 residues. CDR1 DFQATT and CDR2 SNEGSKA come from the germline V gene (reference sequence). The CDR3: CSARKDRTYEQYF. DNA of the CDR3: TGCAGTGCTAGAAAGGACAGGACCTACGAGCAGTACTTC.

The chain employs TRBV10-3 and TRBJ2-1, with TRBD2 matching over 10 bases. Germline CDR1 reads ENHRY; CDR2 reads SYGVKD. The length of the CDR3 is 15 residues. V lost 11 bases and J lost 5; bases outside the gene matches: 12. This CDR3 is CAATGSLAGDNEQFF. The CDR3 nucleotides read TGTGCCGCGACAGGGAGCCTAGCGGGGGACAATGAGCAGTTCTTC.

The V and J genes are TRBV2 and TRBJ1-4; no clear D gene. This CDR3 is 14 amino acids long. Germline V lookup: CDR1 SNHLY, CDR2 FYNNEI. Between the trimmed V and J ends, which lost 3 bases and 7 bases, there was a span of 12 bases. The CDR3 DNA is TGTGCCAGCAGTGACGTCTGGAGACCTGAAAAACTGTTTTTT. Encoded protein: CASSDVWRPEKLFF.

CDR3 loop: CASRPHDLTGPGYTF. Here the CDR3 DNA reads TGTGCCAGCAGACCCCACGATTTAACAGGGCCTGGCTACACCTTC. J is TRBJ1-2 and V is TRBV12-3 or TRBV12-4, with a possible D match to TRBD1 (6 bases). Between the trimmed V and J ends, which lost 6 bases and 7 bases, there was a span of 21 bases. This CDR3 region has 15 residues.

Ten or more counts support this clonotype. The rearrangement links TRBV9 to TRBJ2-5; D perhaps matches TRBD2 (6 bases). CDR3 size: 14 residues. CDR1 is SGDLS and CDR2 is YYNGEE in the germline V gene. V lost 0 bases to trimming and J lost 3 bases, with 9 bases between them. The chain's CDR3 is CASSVEGGKETQYF. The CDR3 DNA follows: TGTGCCAGCAGCGTAGAAGGCGGGAAAGAGACCCAGTACTTC.

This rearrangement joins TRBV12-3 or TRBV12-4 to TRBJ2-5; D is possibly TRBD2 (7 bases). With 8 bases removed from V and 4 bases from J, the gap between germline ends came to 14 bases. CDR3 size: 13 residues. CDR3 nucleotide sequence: TGTGCCAGCCACGGGGGGCTGGGAGAGACCCAGTACTTC. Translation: CASHGGLGETQYF.

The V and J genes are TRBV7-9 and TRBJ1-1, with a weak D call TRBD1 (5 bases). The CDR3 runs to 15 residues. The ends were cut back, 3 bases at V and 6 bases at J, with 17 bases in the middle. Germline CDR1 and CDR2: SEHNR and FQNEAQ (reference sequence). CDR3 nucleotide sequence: TGTGCCAGCAGCTTGCAGGGAACCGTTAGGTCTGAAGCTTTCTTT. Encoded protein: CASSLQGTVRSEAFF.

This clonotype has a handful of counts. The CDR3 region has the DNA TGTGCCAGCAGCTTCTCCGGGGTCTCTGGGGCCAACGTCCTGACTTTC. Protein product: CASSFSGVSGANVLTF. The chain employs TRBV28 and TRBJ2-6, with D tentatively TRBD2 (5 bases). Germline V CDR1 and CDR2: MDHEN, SYDVKM. Trimming removed 6 bases from V and 0 bases from J, with 12 bases in between. The CDR3 is 16 residues long.

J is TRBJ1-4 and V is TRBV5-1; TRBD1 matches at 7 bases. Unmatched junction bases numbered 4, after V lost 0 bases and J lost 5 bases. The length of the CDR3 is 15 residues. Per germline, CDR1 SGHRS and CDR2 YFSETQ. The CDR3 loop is CASSLGGQPNEKLFF. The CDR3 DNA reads TGCGCCAGCAGCTTGGGGGGACAGCCGAATGAAAAACTGTTTTTT.

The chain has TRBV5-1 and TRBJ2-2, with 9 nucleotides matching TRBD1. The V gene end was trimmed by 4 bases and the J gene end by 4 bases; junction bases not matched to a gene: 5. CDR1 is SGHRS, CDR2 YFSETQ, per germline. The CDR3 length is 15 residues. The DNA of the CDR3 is TGCGCCAGCAGCCAAACAGGGGGCGGCACCGGGGAGCTGTTTTTT. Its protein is CASSQTGGGTGELFF.